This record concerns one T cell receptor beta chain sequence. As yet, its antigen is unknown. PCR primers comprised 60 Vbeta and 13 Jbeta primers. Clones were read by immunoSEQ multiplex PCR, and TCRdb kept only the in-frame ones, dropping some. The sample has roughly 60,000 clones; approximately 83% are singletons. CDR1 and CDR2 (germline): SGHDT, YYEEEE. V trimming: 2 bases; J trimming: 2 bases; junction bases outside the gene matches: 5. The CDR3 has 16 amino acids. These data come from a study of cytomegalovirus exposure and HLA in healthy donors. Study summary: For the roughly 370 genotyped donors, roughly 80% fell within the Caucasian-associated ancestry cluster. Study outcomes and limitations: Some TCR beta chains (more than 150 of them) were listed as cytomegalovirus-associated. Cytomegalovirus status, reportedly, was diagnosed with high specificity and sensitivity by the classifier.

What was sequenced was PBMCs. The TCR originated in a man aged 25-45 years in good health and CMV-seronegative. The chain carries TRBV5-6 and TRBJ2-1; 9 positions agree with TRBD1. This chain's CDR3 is CASSFLDRGPYNEQFF. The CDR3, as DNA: TGTGCCAGCAGCTTCCTGGACAGGGGACCCTACAATGAGCAGTTCTTC.